This T cell receptor (beta chain) was identified during a study of T cells in Graves' hyperthyroidism and ophthalmopathy. The junction had 4 bases not matched to a gene; V was cut back by 8 bases and J by 0 bases. CDR1 and CDR2 from the germline V gene are SQVTM and ANQGSEA. The CDR3 loop spans 13 amino acids. Using RNA transcripts as the source, TCR beta CDR3 regions were amplified. Researchers ran a first-round RT-PCR on the TCR CDR3 using the HTBI primer set. TCRdb independently ran MiXCR on the multiplex PCR reads; one entry per CDR3 protein. The sample holds more than 500,000 distinct CDR3 sequences, about half seen once.

Material: peripheral blood or thyroid tissue (not recorded which). The receptor was derived from an adult woman with Graves' disease, either hyperthyroidism or ophthalmopathy (not recorded which). The chain is built from TRBV29-1 and TRBJ1-1, with TRBD1 identical over 9 bases. CDR3 in amino acids: CSSRTGVNTEAFF. The CDR3 coding sequence is TGCAGCTCGCGGACAGGGGTGAACACTGAAGCTTTCTTT.